Listed below are T cell receptor beta chains from one sample, sequenced in a study of CD8 T cells in Susac syndrome. TCRdb used MiXCR to reprocess the immunoSEQ multiplex PCR reads, holding one entry per CDR3 protein. Altogether about 210,000 distinct CDR3 sequences are present, approximately 94% being singletons, with the ten largest covering about 0.14%. Sequenced input: CD4+ T cells from PBMCs. The receptors were sampled from a human donor with Susac syndrome. Each CDR3 is given with its conserved first and last residue. The D gene is left open where the match is weak. For some rows the clone size is stated as once, few or many, or as a class when expanded; others skip it.

d_gene: TRBD1; abundance: NA; v_gene: TRBV4-3; j_gene: TRBJ1-6; CDR3aa: CASSQEETGAPNSPLHF; CDR3nt: TGCGCCAGCAGCCAAGAGGAGACAGGGGCGCCCAATTCACCCCTCCACTTT
d_gene: NA; abundance: NA; v_gene: TRBV5-6; j_gene: TRBJ1-6; CDR3aa: CASSLRGGDSPLHF; CDR3nt: TGTGCCAGCAGCTTGAGGGGAGGGGATTCACCCCTCCACTTT
d_gene: TRBD2; abundance: once; v_gene: TRBV7-8; j_gene: TRBJ2-7; CDR3aa: CASSPDGGASYEQYF; CDR3nt: TGTGCCAGCAGCCCGGACGGGGGGGCTTCCTACGAGCAGTACTTC
d_gene: NA; abundance: NA; v_gene: TRBV20-1; j_gene: TRBJ1-5; CDR3aa: CSASPGRYNQPQHF; CDR3nt: TGCAGTGCTTCTCCGGGACGCTACAATCAGCCCCAGCATTTT
d_gene: NA; abundance: NA; v_gene: TRBV7-2; j_gene: TRBJ2-1; CDR3aa: CASSAERNEQFF; CDR3nt: TGTGCCAGCAGCGCCGAGAGAAATGAGCAGTTCTTC
d_gene: NA; abundance: NA; v_gene: TRBV5-4; j_gene: TRBJ2-5; CDR3aa: CASSFVRAETQYF; CDR3nt: TGTGCCAGCAGCTTTGTCAGGGCGGAGACCCAGTACTTC
d_gene: NA; abundance: NA; v_gene: TRBV5-4; j_gene: TRBJ1-1; CDR3aa: CASSVLGKNTEAFF; CDR3nt: TGTGCCAGCAGCGTACTAGGGAAGAACACTGAAGCTTTCTTT
d_gene: TRBD2; abundance: NA; v_gene: TRBV7-9; j_gene: TRBJ2-5; CDR3aa: CASSLRGEETQYF; CDR3nt: TGTGCCAGCAGCTTGCGGGGGGAGGAGACCCAGTACTTC
d_gene: TRBD1; abundance: once; v_gene: TRBV30; j_gene: TRBJ2-7; CDR3aa: CAWSKGQGVYEQYF; CDR3nt: TGTGCCTGGAGTAAAGGGCAGGGGGTCTACGAGCAGTACTTC
d_gene: NA; abundance: few; v_gene: TRBV6-6; j_gene: TRBJ2-7; CDR3aa: CASSYRGSSYEQYF; CDR3nt: TGTGCCAGCAGTTACCGGGGCAGCTCCTACGAGCAGTACTTC
d_gene: TRBD1; abundance: NA; v_gene: TRBV20-1; j_gene: TRBJ1-5; CDR3aa: CSAFPGQGSNQPQHF; CDR3nt: TGCAGTGCTTTTCCGGGACAGGGTAGTAATCAGCCCCAGCATTTT
d_gene: NA; abundance: NA; v_gene: TRBV15; j_gene: TRBJ2-6; CDR3aa: CATSRHLSGANVLTF; CDR3nt: TGTGCCACCAGTCGACACCTCTCTGGGGCCAACGTCCTGACTTTC
d_gene: NA; abundance: NA; v_gene: TRBV5-6; j_gene: TRBJ2-3; CDR3aa: CASSWAVLSSTDTQYF; CDR3nt: TGTGCCAGCAGCTGGGCAGTACTTTCTAGCACAGATACGCAGTATTTT
d_gene: NA; abundance: NA; v_gene: TRBV20-1; j_gene: TRBJ1-1; CDR3aa: CSARDRPNTEAFF; CDR3nt: TGCAGTGCTAGAGACCGGCCGAACACTGAAGCTTTCTTT
d_gene: NA; abundance: NA; v_gene: TRBV18; j_gene: TRBJ1-1; CDR3aa: CASSPMPQGNTEAFF; CDR3nt: TGTGCCAGCTCACCGATGCCCCAAGGGAACACTGAAGCTTTCTTT
d_gene: NA; abundance: once; v_gene: TRBV9; j_gene: TRBJ1-1; CDR3aa: CASSVSTGRNTEAFF; CDR3nt: TGTGCCAGCAGCGTATCTACAGGGAGGAACACTGAAGCTTTCTTT
d_gene: NA; abundance: NA; v_gene: TRBV7-8; j_gene: TRBJ2-7; CDR3aa: CASSEQPYEQYF; CDR3nt: TGTGCCAGCAGCGAACAGCCCTACGAGCAGTACTTC
d_gene: NA; abundance: once; v_gene: TRBV15; j_gene: TRBJ1-2; CDR3aa: CATSSNREANYGYTF; CDR3nt: TGTGCCACCAGCAGTAATCGGGAGGCTAACTATGGCTACACCTTC
d_gene: TRBD1; abundance: NA; v_gene: TRBV5-4; j_gene: TRBJ1-4; CDR3aa: CASSPSGQTAPSTQKLFF; CDR3nt: TGTGCCAGCAGCCCATCGGGACAGACGGCTCCGAGTACTCAAAAACTGTTTTTT
d_gene: TRBD1; abundance: NA; v_gene: TRBV7-2; j_gene: TRBJ2-1; CDR3aa: CASSRDRVSSYNEQFF; CDR3nt: TGTGCCAGCAGCCGAGACAGGGTGAGCTCCTACAATGAGCAGTTCTTC
d_gene: TRBD1; abundance: NA; v_gene: TRBV20-1; j_gene: TRBJ1-2; CDR3aa: CSARVGQGASYGYTF; CDR3nt: TGCAGTGCTAGAGTCGGACAGGGGGCCAGCTATGGCTACACCTTC
d_gene: NA; abundance: NA; v_gene: TRBV6-5; j_gene: TRBJ2-7; CDR3aa: CASSSLGISYEQYF; CDR3nt: TGTGCCAGCAGTTCACTCGGCATATCCTACGAGCAGTACTTC
d_gene: TRBD1; abundance: NA; v_gene: TRBV5-5; j_gene: TRBJ1-2; CDR3aa: CASSPTGGLANYGYTF; CDR3nt: TGTGCCAGCAGCCCGACAGGGGGCCTGGCTAACTATGGCTACACCTTC
d_gene: TRBD1; abundance: NA; v_gene: TRBV28; j_gene: TRBJ2-5; CDR3aa: CASSTRTGDQETQYF; CDR3nt: TGTGCCAGCAGTACCCGGACAGGGGATCAAGAGACCCAGTACTTC
d_gene: NA; abundance: NA; v_gene: TRBV20-1; j_gene: TRBJ2-2; CDR3aa: CSASSLANTGELFF; CDR3nt: TGCAGTGCTAGTAGTCTAGCGAACACCGGGGAGCTGTTTTTT
d_gene: NA; abundance: NA; v_gene: TRBV27; j_gene: TRBJ2-7; CDR3aa: CASSPRSGRTYEQYF; CDR3nt: TGTGCCAGCAGTCCCCGCTCGGGCAGAACCTACGAGCAGTACTTC
d_gene: NA; abundance: NA; v_gene: TRBV4-1; j_gene: TRBJ1-6; CDR3aa: CASSQDRADADPPLHF; CDR3nt: TGCGCCAGCAGCCAAGATAGGGCCGATGCTGATCCACCCCTCCACTTT
d_gene: NA; abundance: NA; v_gene: TRBV7-9; j_gene: TRBJ2-3; CDR3aa: CASSLGRVGDTQYF; CDR3nt: TGTGCCAGCAGCTTGGGGCGGGTAGGAGATACGCAGTATTTT
d_gene: TRBD1; abundance: NA; v_gene: TRBV29-1; j_gene: TRBJ2-3; CDR3aa: CSVKGGADTQYF; CDR3nt: TGCAGCGTTAAAGGGGGCGCAGATACGCAGTATTTT
d_gene: TRBD2; abundance: NA; v_gene: TRBV9; j_gene: TRBJ2-5; CDR3aa: CASSAGLAEETQYF; CDR3nt: TGTGCCAGCAGCGCGGGACTAGCGGAAGAGACCCAGTACTTC
d_gene: NA; abundance: NA; v_gene: TRBV5-4; j_gene: TRBJ2-5; CDR3aa: CASSLYGGETQYF; CDR3nt: TGTGCCAGCAGCTTGTATGGGGGGGAGACCCAGTACTTC
d_gene: NA; abundance: NA; v_gene: TRBV20-1; j_gene: TRBJ2-5; CDR3aa: CSPSVGVQETQYF; CDR3nt: TGCAGTCCCTCGGTGGGGGTTCAAGAGACCCAGTACTTC
d_gene: NA; abundance: NA; v_gene: TRBV30; j_gene: TRBJ1-1; CDR3aa: CAWSGVGGGTGTEAFF; CDR3nt: TGTGCCTGGAGTGGAGTGGGCGGGGGAACTGGGACTGAAGCTTTCTTT
d_gene: TRBD1; abundance: once; v_gene: TRBV18; j_gene: TRBJ1-1; CDR3aa: CASSPRQGASPNTEAFF; CDR3nt: TGTGCCAGCTCACCCCGACAGGGGGCTTCCCCCAACACTGAAGCTTTCTTT
d_gene: TRBD1; abundance: NA; v_gene: TRBV13; j_gene: TRBJ1-6; CDR3aa: CASSPPGQNNSPLHF; CDR3nt: TGTGCCAGCAGCCCACCGGGACAGAATAATTCACCCCTCCACTTT
d_gene: TRBD2; abundance: once; v_gene: TRBV9; j_gene: TRBJ2-7; CDR3aa: CASSVDDGGIYEQYF; CDR3nt: TGTGCCAGCAGCGTAGATGACGGGGGGATCTACGAGCAGTACTTC
d_gene: TRBD1; abundance: NA; v_gene: TRBV6-2/TRBV6-3; j_gene: TRBJ1-1; CDR3aa: CASSNPTGGAFF; CDR3nt: TGTGCCAGCAGCAACCCGACAGGGGGAGCTTTCTTT
d_gene: TRBD2; abundance: NA; v_gene: TRBV6-4; j_gene: TRBJ2-3; CDR3aa: CASSQTSGSAKDTQYF; CDR3nt: TGTGCCAGCAGCCAGACTAGCGGGTCAGCAAAAGATACGCAGTATTTT
d_gene: NA; abundance: NA; v_gene: TRBV28; j_gene: TRBJ1-1; CDR3aa: CASSLIMNTEAFF; CDR3nt: TGTGCCAGCAGTTTAATCATGAACACTGAAGCTTTCTTT